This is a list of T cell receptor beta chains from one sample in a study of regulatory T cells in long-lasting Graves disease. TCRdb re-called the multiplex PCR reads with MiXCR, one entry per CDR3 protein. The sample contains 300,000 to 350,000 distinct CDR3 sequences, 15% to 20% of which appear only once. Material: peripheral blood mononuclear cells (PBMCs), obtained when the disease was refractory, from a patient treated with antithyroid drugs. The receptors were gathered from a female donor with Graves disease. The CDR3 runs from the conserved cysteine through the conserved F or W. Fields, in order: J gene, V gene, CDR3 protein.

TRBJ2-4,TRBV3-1,CASSQDGSRATAIQYF
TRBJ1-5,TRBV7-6,CASSLWGPGKSALHF
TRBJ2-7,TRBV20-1,CSARRAPGLASYEQYF
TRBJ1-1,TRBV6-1,CASVTRGHTEAFF
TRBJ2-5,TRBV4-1,CASSQLNRGRNQETQYF
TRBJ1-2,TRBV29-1,CSVGQNQYGYTF
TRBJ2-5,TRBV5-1,CASSFGTQPYETQYF
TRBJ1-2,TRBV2,CASSPQLNYGYTF
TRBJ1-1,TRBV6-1,CASSPADRVNTEAFF
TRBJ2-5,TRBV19,CASSMRGRVPQETQYF
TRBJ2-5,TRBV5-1,CASSTTSSQETQYF
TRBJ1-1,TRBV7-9,CASKNGVSEAFF
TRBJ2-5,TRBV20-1,CSASLEGGETQYF
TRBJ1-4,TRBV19,CASSIPGEKLFF
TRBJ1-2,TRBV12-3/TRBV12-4,CASSLRGAPPTDYGYTF
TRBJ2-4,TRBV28,CASSLQGGRTIQYF
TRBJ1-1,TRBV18,CASYQGANTEAFF
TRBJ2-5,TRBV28,CASTNRVAETQYF
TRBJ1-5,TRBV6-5,CASSYSTSNQPQHF
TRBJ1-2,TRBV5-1,CASSPSGHNYGYTF
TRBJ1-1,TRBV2,CASSELGVQIGTEAFF
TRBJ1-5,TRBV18,CASSPMSGGGQPQHF
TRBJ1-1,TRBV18,CASSRGHGVEAFF
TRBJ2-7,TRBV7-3,CASSLPGGWF
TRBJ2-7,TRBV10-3,CAISKTSGRSDEQYF
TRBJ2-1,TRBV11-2,CASSQYYEQFF
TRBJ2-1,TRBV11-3,CASSLGGYNEQFF
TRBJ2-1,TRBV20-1,CSARPGDSYNEQFF
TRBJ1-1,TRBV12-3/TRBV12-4,CASSLWGSDTEAFF
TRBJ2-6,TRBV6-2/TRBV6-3,CASSPPTGMSSGANVLTF
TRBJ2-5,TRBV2,CASIGGLQETQYF
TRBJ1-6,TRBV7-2,CASSQTQFNSPLHF
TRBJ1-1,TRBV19,CASSMTPGWKRGQLNTEAFF
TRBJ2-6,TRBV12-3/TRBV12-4,CASSFRDRSSGANVLTF
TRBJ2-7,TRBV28,CASSRAGGYNEQYF
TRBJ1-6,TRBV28,CASNPGTYDNSPLHF
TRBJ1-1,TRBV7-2,CASSTRWGANTEAFF
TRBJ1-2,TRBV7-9,CASSSGIGHGYTF
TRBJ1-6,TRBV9,CASSLNRASPLHF
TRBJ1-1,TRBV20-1,CSATDRGGRTEAFF
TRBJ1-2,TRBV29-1,CSVAGAGPSYTF
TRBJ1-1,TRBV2,CARKGQGDTEAFF
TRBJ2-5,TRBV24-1,CATSDADETQYF
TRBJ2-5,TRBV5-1,CASSVSGAEETQYF
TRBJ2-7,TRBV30,CAWSSRDYLSSYEQYF
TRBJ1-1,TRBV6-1,CASSEGAYTEAFF
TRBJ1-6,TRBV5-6,CASSLRGQGIVTPLHF
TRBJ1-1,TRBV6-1,CASTPTGLNTEAFF
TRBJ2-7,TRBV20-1,CSAQVSGRAYEQYF
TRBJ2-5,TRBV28,CASSPAGIETQYF